The source of this T cell receptor beta chain is a study of blood T cell repertoires in COVID-19. CDR3 length equals 13 residues. V lost 3 bases, J lost 5 bases, and 10 bases lay in between. Germline lookup yields CDR1 ENHRY and CDR2 SYGVKD. The table came from immunoSEQ multiplex PCR; TCRdb's copy has only in-frame clones and leaves some out. This table has 370,000 or so clones, about 89% appearing once. The origin of this receptor is a man in his thirties or forties who had recovered from COVID-19. Sequences were obtained from PBMCs or T cells enriched from blood (not recorded which). The chain is built from TRBV10-3 and TRBJ1-2, with D uncertain. CDR3 DNA: TGTGCCATCAGTGAAAGAGGATTATATGGCTACACCTTC. It yields the protein CAISERGLYGYTF.